The rows below give T cell receptor beta chains drawn from one sample of a study of PD-1 blockade in classical Hodgkin lymphoma. Assay: immunoSEQ multiplex PCR; the TCRdb copy retains only in-frame clones and omits some. Altogether fewer than 30,000 clones are present, roughly 80% being singletons, with the ten largest covering 0.45% to 0.7%. The source was CD4+ T cells from blood, collected before the fourth cycle of nivolumab. These receptors originate from a human donor with classical Hodgkin lymphoma. Both conserved end residues are part of each CDR3. Each record gives: J gene, clone size, V gene, D gene, CDR3 protein, CDR3 DNA. D genes are given only for firm matches. Not every row has a clone size; where given, it reads once, few, many or a size class.

TRBJ2-1 - TRBV5-1 TRBD2 CASRLAGSEQFF TGCGCCAGCAGACTAGCGGGGTCTGAGCAGTTCTTC
TRBJ2-7 - TRBV5-1 - CASSIETGQAGEQYF TGCGCCAGCAGCATTGAGACAGGCCAGGCTGGCGAGCAGTACTTC
TRBJ1-1 - TRBV30 - CAWRGPQGTPNTEAFF TGTGCCTGGAGGGGCCCCCAGGGGACCCCGAACACTGAAGCTTTCTTT
TRBJ1-3 once TRBV7-2 - CASSLVSARSDTIYF TGTGCCAGCAGCTTAGTCTCGGCGCGGTCGGACACCATATATTTT
TRBJ1-5 - TRBV19 TRBD1 CASSIDRWTGTYSNQPQHF TGTGCCAGTAGTATAGATCGCTGGACAGGGACGTATAGCAATCAGCCCCAGCATTTT
TRBJ2-5 once TRBV7-9 TRBD2 CASSLGVAGTETQYF TGTGCCAGCAGCTTAGGGGTAGCGGGAACAGAGACCCAGTACTTC
TRBJ2-5 - TRBV4-3 TRBD2 CASSAGLAGVPQETQYF TGCGCCAGCAGCGCCGGACTAGCGGGAGTCCCCCAAGAGACCCAGTACTTC
TRBJ2-3 - TRBV5-1 - CASSLIGLDTQYF TGCGCCAGCAGCTTGATCGGGCTGGATACGCAGTATTTT
TRBJ2-2 - TRBV7-7 - CASSSRGTGELFF TGTGCTAGCAGCTCCAGAGGAACCGGGGAGCTGTTTTTT
TRBJ1-4 - TRBV7-9 TRBD1 CASSLGQSTNEKLFF TGTGCCAGCAGCTTGGGACAGTCAACTAATGAAAAACTGTTTTTT
TRBJ2-3 - TRBV5-4 - CASRADSGTDTQYF TGTGCCAGCAGGGCGGACTCGGGCACAGATACGCAGTATTTT
TRBJ2-5 - TRBV28 TRBD2 CASSGGTSGFQETQYF TGTGCCAGCAGTGGGGGGACTAGCGGGTTCCAAGAGACCCAGTACTTC
TRBJ1-2 - TRBV2 - CASVPDPWGYGYTF TGTGCCAGCGTGCCAGACCCTTGGGGGTATGGCTACACCTTC
TRBJ2-7 - TRBV27 TRBD1 CASCRTGSYEQYF TGTGCCAGCTGTCGGACAGGGTCCTACGAGCAGTACTTC
TRBJ2-4 - TRBV2 - CASSGASSGAKNIQYF TGTGCCAGCAGTGGGGCCAGCAGCGGGGCCAAAAACATTCAGTACTTC
TRBJ2-7 - TRBV25-1 - CASSDWTAKTYEQYF TGTGCCAGCAGTGATTGGACAGCCAAAACCTACGAGCAGTACTTC